The present T cell receptor beta chain was sequenced within a study of CD8+ T cells in alopecia areata listed by TCRdb under 2018. Regarding the complete study: The treated patients, all with moderate-to-severe alopecia areata, were enrolled in an open-label pilot trial of oral tofacitinib given at 5 to 10 mg twice daily. To study T cell clonal expansion in alopecia areata, the researchers applied high-throughput TCRbeta sequencing to both the C3H/HeJ mouse model and human patients. Patients on tofacitinib were biopsied at baseline and after 4 and 24 weeks of treatment, and several of the patients also had a later scalp biopsy. For the treated patients, the SALT score, which quantifies what percentage of scalp surface area is affected, served as the measure of disease severity. Amplification of TCRbeta CDR3 regions was done by immunoSEQ multiplex PCR using 35 Vbeta forward primers and 13 Jbeta reverse primers. Patients stayed on tofacitinib for 6 to 18 months and then had 6 months of follow-up off drug so that delayed response and recurrence could be assessed. Scalp tissue and sorted CD4+ and CD8+ peripheral blood T cells from patchy and totalis/universalis alopecia areata patients and from healthy controls were covered by human TCRbeta sequencing. The RNA source kit depended on sample type: the PAXgene miRNA kit for fixed scalp, the miRNeasy kit for PBMCs, and the RNeasy kit for mouse skin. Scalp clonality was compared among normal scalp (n=4), patchy alopecia areata scalp (n=8), and alopecia totalis/universalis scalp (n=8).

The sample's time point label, decoded: less than five weeks on oral tofacitinib. The treatment or condition label corresponds to: oral pan-JAK inhibitor, 5-10 mg twice daily. Lesional scalp punch biopsies and peripheral blood were collected from alopecia areata patients. PBMCs were isolated by density centrifugation and stained for CD3, CD4 and CD8, and CD4+ and CD8+ T cells were sorted on a FACSAria. Sequences GTSNPN (CDR1) and SVGIG (CDR2) are obtained from the germline V gene (reference sequence). Cut back by 0 bases and 3 bases, the V and J ends lie 6 bases apart. Spanning cysteine to phenylalanine, the CDR3 consists of 13 amino acids. Solely the CDR3 DNA is kept, with 39 bases framed from the first base. Library preparation used the immunoSEQ multiplex PCR assay. RNA was extracted from all samples and reverse transcribed into cDNA, which served as template for TCR sequencing. First-strand cDNA was synthesized using SuperScript III with a 2:1 mix of oligo-dT and random hexamers. A synthetic immune receptor repertoire was used to gauge amplification bias, and whatever bias remained was removed computationally. The authors' pipeline ran thus. After raw reads were preprocessed to remove errors, the CDR3 was defined following IMGT conventions as running from the conserved cysteine to phenylalanine. Clonality was calculated as 1 minus Shannon entropy normalized by log2 of the number of productive unique TCRs. Whether scalp clones were CD4 or CD8 was inferred by matching scalp TCRbeta sequences against CD4 and CD8 repertoires sorted from blood. In its TCRdb copy, this immuneACCESS table keeps in-frame sequences only and misses some clones. Where compared with another copy, unresolved V genes explain less than half of these, and the others have no known cause. The V and J calls and the clone size are those of that table, but D and trimming were determined from the DNA. The sample data list about 200,000 clones, and roughly three fifths of these were observed just once. Clones ranked in the top ten supply over 3% of the sample.

About this clone itself: Its antigen is currently not known. The input lacks base qualities; no much larger clone sits a single base away.

Broad study findings and their caveats: During tofacitinib treatment, many expanded lesional clones remained in scalp and blood, and this persistence may partly explain relapse after treatment is stopped. Compared with normal scalp, lesional scalp had higher clonality and more expanded CD8+ clones, particularly in alopecia totalis/universalis, a pattern that suggests antigenic drive. TCR sequences shared between patients were less clear than in mice, possibly partly because of HLA diversity in the patient population. Scalp clonality and the number of expanded CD8+ clones among the top 100 scalp clones were significantly decreased by tofacitinib. Unlike mouse skin, where gammadelta T cells dominate, normal human skin contains resident alphabeta T cells that get sequenced too, which complicates analysis of the scalp TCR repertoire. Because the treated cohort was small and had only one nonresponder, larger studies are needed to examine links between baseline CD8+ expansion and response.

The source was CD4+ T cells sorted from blood, collected at week 4, from a patient treated with tofacitinib. The clonotype was recovered from a human donor with alopecia areata. The chain is encoded by TRBV30 joined to TRBJ2-1; no D gene call is confident. The CDR3 has the sequence CAWSVDNYNEQFF. Read as DNA, the sequence is TGTGCCTGGAGTGTTGACAACTACAATGAGCAGTTCTTC.